This T cell receptor (beta chain) was identified during a study of shared clonotypes between healthy human individuals. Study findings and constraints: Relative to their counterparts shared across all four donors, non-shared clonotypes exhibited diminished generation probabilities.

Remarks on this clone: Its antigen is not known. Other DNA sequences in this sample translate to the same CDR3.

Sorted-subset replicate PCR reactions were performed with roughly 200 ng DNA, corresponding to tens of thousands of T cell genomes. Assay used: immunoSEQ multiplex PCR; TCRdb lists only in-frame clones, some missing. Of roughly 2,000,000 clones in the sample, about 93% are singletons; the top ten hold around 1.7%. Naive CD8 isolation took CD45RO-negative cells positively selected for CCR7 and excluded terminally differentiated effector memory CD45RA+ cells. The V end was cut by 0 bases, the J end by 2 bases, with 9 bases between. CDR3 length equals 15 residues. Germline lookup yields CDR1 MNHEY and CDR2 SVGAGI.

The TCR originated in a man aged 18-30 years in good health. Some clones in this sample may be carry-over from other donors' samples. Sequenced sample: naive CD8+ T cells from PBMCs. The chain links TRBV6-5 to TRBJ2-3; D ambiguous. The DNA of the CDR3 is TGTGCCAGCAGTTACTCGGGCAGCTACACAGATACGCAGTATTTT. Translating gives CASSYSGSYTDTQYF.